Sequencing of this T cell receptor (beta chain) was carried out in a study of shared clonotypes between healthy human individuals. Regarding the study as a whole: Against clonotypes common to all four donors, non-shared ones had lower generation probabilities.

Naive CD8 cells, CD45RO-negative and positively selected for CCR7, excluded terminally differentiated effector memory CD45RA+ cells. To note about this clone: Its antigen is undetermined.

On sorted subsets, replicate PCRs used about 200 ng DNA, or around 30,000 T cell genomes. This table comes from immunoSEQ multiplex PCR, and its TCRdb copy is limited to in-frame clones, with some not included. The table lists over 800,000 clones, about 91% of them singletons. The CDR3 has 15 residues. V lost 4 bases, J lost 0 bases, and 12 bases lay in between. Germline V gene lookup returns CDR1 SGHVS and CDR2 FNYEAQ. The chain is built from TRBV7-6 and TRBJ1-1; D is undetermined. This clonotype originated in a man younger than 40 in good health. Sequenced input: naive CD8+ T cells sorted from blood. The CDR3 sequence is CASSSPLGLNTEAFF. In DNA, the CDR3 is TGTGCCAGCAGCTCCCCTCTGGGCTTGAACACTGAAGCTTTCTTT.